This paragraph reports one T cell receptor (beta chain). The sample originates from a study of blood T cell repertoires in COVID-19. Under the authors' procedure: Nucleated cell counts were estimated from reference gene primer amplification. Assay: immunoSEQ multiplex PCR; the TCRdb copy retains only in-frame clones and omits some. The DNA gave D and trimming, while V, J and clone size come from that table. The table has roughly 190,000 clones, approximately 90% seen once. With 5 bases removed from V and 4 bases from J, the gap between germline ends came to 14 bases. The germline V gene has CDR1 SGHAT and CDR2 FQNNGV. This CDR3 contains 14 residues.

Sequencing was done on a sample of peripheral blood. The TCR originated in an elderly woman in a cohort sampled during active or convalescent COVID-19. V usage is TRBV11-2 and J usage is TRBJ1-2, with D unresolved. The CDR3 loop reads CASSPAIGTYGYTF. The DNA of the CDR3 is TGTGCCAGCAGCCCAGCGATCGGTACCTATGGCTACACCTTC.